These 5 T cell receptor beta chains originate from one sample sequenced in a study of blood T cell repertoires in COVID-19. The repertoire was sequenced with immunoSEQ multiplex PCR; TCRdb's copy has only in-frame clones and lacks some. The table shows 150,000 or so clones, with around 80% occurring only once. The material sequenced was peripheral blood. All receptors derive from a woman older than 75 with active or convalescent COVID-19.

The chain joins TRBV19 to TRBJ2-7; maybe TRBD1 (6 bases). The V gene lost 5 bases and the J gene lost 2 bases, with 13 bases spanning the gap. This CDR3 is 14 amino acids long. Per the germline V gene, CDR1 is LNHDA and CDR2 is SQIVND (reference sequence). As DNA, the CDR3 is TGTGCCAGTAGTCCTGGACAGCCAACCTACGAGCAGTACTTC. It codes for CASSPGQPTYEQYF.

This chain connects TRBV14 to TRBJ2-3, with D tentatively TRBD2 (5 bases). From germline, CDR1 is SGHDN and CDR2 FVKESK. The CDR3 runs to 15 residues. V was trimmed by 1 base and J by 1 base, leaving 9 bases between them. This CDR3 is CASSQALGGTDTQYF. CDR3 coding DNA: TGTGCCAGCAGCCAAGCCTTGGGAGGCACAGATACGCAGTATTTT.

This chain's CDR3 is CASSPTPSLNTEAFF. CDR3 bases: TGTGCCAGCAGCCCGACACCTAGCCTGAACACTGAAGCTTTCTTT. The chain carries TRBV5-4 and TRBJ1-1; D gene unclear. The CDR3 is 15 amino acids. With 4 bases removed from V and 0 bases from J, the gap between germline ends came to 13 bases. Germline lookup yields CDR1 SGHNT and CDR2 YYREEE (reference sequence).

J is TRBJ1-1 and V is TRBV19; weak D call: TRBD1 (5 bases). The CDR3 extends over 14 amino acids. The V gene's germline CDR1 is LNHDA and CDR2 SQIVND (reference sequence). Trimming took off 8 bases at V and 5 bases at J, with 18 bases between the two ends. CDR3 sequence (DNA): TGTGCCAGTGCGGGGGGTAGGGCTTGGACTGAAGCTTTCTTT. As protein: CASAGGRAWTEAFF.

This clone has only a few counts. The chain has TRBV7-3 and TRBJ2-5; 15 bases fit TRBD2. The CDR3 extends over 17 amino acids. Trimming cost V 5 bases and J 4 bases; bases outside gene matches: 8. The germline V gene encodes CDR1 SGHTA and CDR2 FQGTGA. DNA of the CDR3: TGTGCCAGCAGCCTGGGACTAGCGGGGGGACTTCCAGAGACCCAGTACTTC. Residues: CASSLGLAGGLPETQYF. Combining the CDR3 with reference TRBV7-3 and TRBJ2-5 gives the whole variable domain GAGVSQTPSNKVTEKGKYVELRCDPISGHTALYWYRQSLGQGPEFLIYFQGTGAADDSGLPNDRFFAVRPEGSVSTLKIQRTERGDSAVYLCASSLGLAGGLPETQYFGPGTRLLVL.